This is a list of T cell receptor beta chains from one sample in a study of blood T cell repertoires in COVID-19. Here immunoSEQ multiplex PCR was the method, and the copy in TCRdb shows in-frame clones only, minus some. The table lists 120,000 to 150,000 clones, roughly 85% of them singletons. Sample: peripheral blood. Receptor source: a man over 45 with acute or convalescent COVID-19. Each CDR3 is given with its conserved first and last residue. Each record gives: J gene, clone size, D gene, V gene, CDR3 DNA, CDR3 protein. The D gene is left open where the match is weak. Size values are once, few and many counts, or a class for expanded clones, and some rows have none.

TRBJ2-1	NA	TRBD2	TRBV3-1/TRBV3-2	TGTGCCAGCAGCCAAGGGGGACTAGCTGATGGGCAGTTCTTC	CASSQGGLADGQFF
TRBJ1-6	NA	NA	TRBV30	TGTGCCTGGAGGGAGGGGAATAATTCACCCCTCCACTTT	CAWREGNNSPLHF
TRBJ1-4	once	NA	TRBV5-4	TGTGCCAGCAGCCAGGACAGTACTAATGAAAAACTGTTTTTT	CASSQDSTNEKLFF
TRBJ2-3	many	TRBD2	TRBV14	TGTGCCAGCACCGAAAGTCTGGCGGGAGGCTCAGATACGCAGTATTTT	CASTESLAGGSDTQYF
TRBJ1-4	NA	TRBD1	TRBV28	TGTGCCAGCAGCCAACTTCAGACAGGGGCTAATGAAAAACTGTTTTTT	CASSQLQTGANEKLFF
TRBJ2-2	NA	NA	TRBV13	TGTGCCAGCAGCCCAGGGCGGGGCGCCGGGGAGCTGTTTTTT	CASSPGRGAGELFF
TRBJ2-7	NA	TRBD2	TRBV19	TGTGCCAGTAGTAAACGGACTAGCGGGATCACCTACGAGCAGTACTTC	CASSKRTSGITYEQYF
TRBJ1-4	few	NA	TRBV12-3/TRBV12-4	TGTGCCAGCAGATCTGGGGGGGAAAAACTGTTTTTT	CASRSGGEKLFF
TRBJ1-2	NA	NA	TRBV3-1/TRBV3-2	TGTGCCAGCAGCCAAGGGACAGCTAACTATGGCTACACCTTC	CASSQGTANYGYTF
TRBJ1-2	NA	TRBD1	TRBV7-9	TGTGCCAGCAGCCCTAGCGGGACAGCCTATGGCTACACCTTC	CASSPSGTAYGYTF
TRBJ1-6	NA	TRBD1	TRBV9	TGTGCCAGCAGCGCGGGACAGGGCCGTTCACCCCTCCACTTT	CASSAGQGRSPLHF
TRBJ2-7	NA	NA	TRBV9	TGTGCCAGCAGCGTAGGAGGGGGGGCCAACTACGAGCAGTACTTC	CASSVGGGANYEQYF
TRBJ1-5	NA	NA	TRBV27	TGTGCCAGCAGTGTCACAGGCGTAGGTCAGCCCCAGCATTTT	CASSVTGVGQPQHF
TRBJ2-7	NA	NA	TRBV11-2	TGTGCCATCGGAGAGGGGGCCTACGAGCAGTACTTC	CAIGEGAYEQYF
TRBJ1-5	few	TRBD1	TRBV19	TGTGCCAGTAGTCTTTTAGCGGGTGACAGGGGTCAGCCCCAGCATTTT	CASSLLAGDRGQPQHF
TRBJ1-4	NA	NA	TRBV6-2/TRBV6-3	TGTGCCAGCAGCAACAGAGACGCAACTAATGAAAAACTGTTTTTT	CASSNRDATNEKLFF
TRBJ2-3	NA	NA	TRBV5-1	TGCGCCAGCAGCTTGGATACGGCGGCAGATACGCAGTATTTT	CASSLDTAADTQYF
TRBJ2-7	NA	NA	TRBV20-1	TGCAGTGGGGGCACTTCCTACGAGCAGTACTTC	CSGGTSYEQYF
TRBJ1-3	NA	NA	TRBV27	TGTGCCAGCAGTCCCCATCGTCGGCGGGGGGTCGGTGGAAACACCATATATTTT	CASSPHRRRGVGGNTIYF
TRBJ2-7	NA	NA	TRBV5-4	TGTGCCAGCAGCTCGGGACATTCCGAGCAGTACTTC	CASSSGHSEQYF
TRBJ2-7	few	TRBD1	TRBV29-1	TGCAGCGTTGAAATGACGGGACAGGGGGCCGAGCAGTACTTC	CSVEMTGQGAEQYF
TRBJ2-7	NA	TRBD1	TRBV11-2	TGTGCCAGCAGCTTGGGACAGGCTTCCTACGAGCAGTACTTC	CASSLGQASYEQYF
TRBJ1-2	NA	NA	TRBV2	TGTGCCAGCGGGGGTTGGAGGGAAGGCTATGGCTACACCTTC	CASGGWREGYGYTF
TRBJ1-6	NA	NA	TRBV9	TGTGCCAGCAGCTCTCCGGCAGGGCAGAGTTCACCCCTCCACTTT	CASSSPAGQSSPLHF
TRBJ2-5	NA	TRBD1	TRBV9	TGTGCCAGCAGCGTAGAACCAGGGGGTCAAGAGACCCAGTACTTC	CASSVEPGGQETQYF
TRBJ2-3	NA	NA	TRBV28	TGTGCCAGCAGTTCTCTTGTCGAGCTGCGGTCCCAAGATACGCAGTATTTT	CASSSLVELRSQDTQYF
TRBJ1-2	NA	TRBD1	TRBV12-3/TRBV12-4	TGTGCCAGCAGTTTAGAAGGGGGCTTTGGCTACACCTTC	CASSLEGGFGYTF
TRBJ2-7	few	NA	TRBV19	TGTGCCAGTAGTGTCGGGAGAGGGTCCTACGAGCAGTACTTC	CASSVGRGSYEQYF
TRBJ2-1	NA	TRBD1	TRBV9	TGTGCCAGCAGCCCACGGACAGGGGAAAAATCCAATGAGCAGTTCTTC	CASSPRTGEKSNEQFF
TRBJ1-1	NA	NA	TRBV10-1	TGCGCCAGCAGTGAGTCGCCTATTAGGGGTACTGAAGCTTTCTTT	CASSESPIRGTEAFF
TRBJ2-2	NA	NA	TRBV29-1	TGCAGCGTTGATGGGGGGGCCGTGAACACCGGGGAGCTGTTTTTT	CSVDGGAVNTGELFF
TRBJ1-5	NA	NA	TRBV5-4	TGTGCCAGCAGCTTGGCGGGGAGCAATCAGCCCCAGCATTTT	CASSLAGSNQPQHF
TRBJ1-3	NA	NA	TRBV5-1	TGCGCCAGCAGCTTGGCCTCGGGTGCTGGAAACACCATATATTTT	CASSLASGAGNTIYF
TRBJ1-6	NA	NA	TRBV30	TGTGCCTGGAGTGCCCCCATGGGGTACAGGCAATTTTCCTATAATTCACCCCTCCACTTT	CAWSAPMGYRQFSYNSPLHF
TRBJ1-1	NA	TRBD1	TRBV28	TGTGCCAGCAGCCAGGGGGATATGAACACTGAAGCTTTCTTT	CASSQGDMNTEAFF
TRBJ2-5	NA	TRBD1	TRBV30	TGTGCCTGGAGTGGACAGGGGGCCGGAGGAGAGACCCAGTACTTC	CAWSGQGAGGETQYF
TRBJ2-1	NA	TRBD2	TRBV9	TGTGCCAGCACGATCGGGGGGAACAATGAGCAGTTCTTC	CASTIGGNNEQFF
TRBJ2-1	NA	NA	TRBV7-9	TGTGCCAGCAGCTTCGGGACGTCGGGGGCCTACAATGAGCAGTTCTTC	CASSFGTSGAYNEQFF
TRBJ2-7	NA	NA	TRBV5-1	TGCGCCAGCAGCTCCGACTCACGCTACGAGCAGTACTTC	CASSSDSRYEQYF
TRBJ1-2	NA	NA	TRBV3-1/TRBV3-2	TGTGCCAGCAGCCAAGATTCTAGGTTTTCTGGCTACACCTTC	CASSQDSRFSGYTF
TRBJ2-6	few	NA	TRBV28	TGTGCCAGCAAGCCAGCGCCTCGCTCTGGGGCCAACGTCCTGACTTTC	CASKPAPRSGANVLTF
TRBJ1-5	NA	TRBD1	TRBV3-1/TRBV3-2	TGTGCCAGCAGCCAAGGACAGGGGGATAGCAATCAGCCCCAGCATTTT	CASSQGQGDSNQPQHF
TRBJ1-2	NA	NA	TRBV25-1	TGTGCCAGCAGTTCCGCTCACTCCTATGGCTACACCTTC	CASSSAHSYGYTF
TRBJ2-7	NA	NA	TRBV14	TGTGCCAGCAGCCAACGGAGGGGTGGGTACGAGCAGTACTTC	CASSQRRGGYEQYF
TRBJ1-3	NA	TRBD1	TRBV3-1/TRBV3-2	TGTGCCAGCAGCCCTCTTTCAGGGGGGTCCGGAAACACCATATATTTT	CASSPLSGGSGNTIYF
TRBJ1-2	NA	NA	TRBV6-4	TGTGCCAGCAGTACCCGAAACGGTGGCTACACCTTC	CASSTRNGGYTF
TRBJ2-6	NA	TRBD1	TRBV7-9	TGTGCCAGCAGCTCCCCGACAGGGACAAGCGGGGCCAACGTCCTGACTTTC	CASSSPTGTSGANVLTF
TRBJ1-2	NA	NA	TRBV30	TGTGCCTGGAGTGTTGGGGGGTCCTATGGCTACACCTTC	CAWSVGGSYGYTF
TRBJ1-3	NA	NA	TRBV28	TGTGCCAGCAGCCCGACTGATCATGGAAACACCATATATTTT	CASSPTDHGNTIYF
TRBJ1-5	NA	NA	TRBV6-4	TGTGCCAGCAGTAGTCCTAGACCAAATCAGTCCCAGCATTTT	CASSSPRPNQSQHF
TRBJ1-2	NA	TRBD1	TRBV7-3	TGTGCCAGCAGCTTTGGAGGGCCCGGGACAGCTAACTATGGCTACACCTTC	CASSFGGPGTANYGYTF
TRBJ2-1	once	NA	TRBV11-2	TGTGCCAGCAGCCCCGGGTCATACAATGAGCAGTTCTTC	CASSPGSYNEQFF
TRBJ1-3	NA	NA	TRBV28	TGTGCCAGCAGCCAGGGGTGGGGGGGAAACACCATATATTTT	CASSQGWGGNTIYF
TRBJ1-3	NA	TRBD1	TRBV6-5	TGTGCCAGCAGTTTCGGACAGGCTGGGTCTGGAAACACCATATATTTT	CASSFGQAGSGNTIYF
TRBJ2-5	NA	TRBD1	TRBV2	TGTGCCAGCAAAGGGACAGAAGAGACCCAGTACTTC	CASKGTEETQYF
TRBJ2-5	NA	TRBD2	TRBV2	TGTGCCAGCAGTGTATCGGGACTACAAGAGACCCAGTACTTC	CASSVSGLQETQYF
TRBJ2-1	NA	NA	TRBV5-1	TGCGCCAGCAGCGTCCCGGGGGAGCAGTTCTTC	CASSVPGEQFF
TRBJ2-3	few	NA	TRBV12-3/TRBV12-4	TGTGCCAGCAATCGGGGGGCGGGAGATACGCAGTATTTT	CASNRGAGDTQYF
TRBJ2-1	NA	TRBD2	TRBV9	TGTGCCAGCAGTCCCGGACTAGCGGGAGGTGATGGTGAGCAGTTCTTC	CASSPGLAGGDGEQFF